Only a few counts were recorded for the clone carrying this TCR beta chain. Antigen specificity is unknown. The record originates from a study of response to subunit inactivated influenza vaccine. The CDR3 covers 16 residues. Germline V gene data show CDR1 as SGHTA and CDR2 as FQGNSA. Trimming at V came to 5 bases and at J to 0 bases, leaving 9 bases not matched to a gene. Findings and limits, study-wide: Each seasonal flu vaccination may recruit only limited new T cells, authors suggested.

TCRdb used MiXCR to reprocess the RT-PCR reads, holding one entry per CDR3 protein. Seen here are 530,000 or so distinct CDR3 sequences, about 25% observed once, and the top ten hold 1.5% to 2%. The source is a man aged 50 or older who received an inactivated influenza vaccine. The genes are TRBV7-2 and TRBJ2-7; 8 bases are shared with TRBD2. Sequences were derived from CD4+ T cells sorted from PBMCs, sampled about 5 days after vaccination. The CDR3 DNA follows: TGTGCCAGCAGCCCATCGGCGGGAGGTTTCTCCTACGAGCAGTACTTC. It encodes CASSPSAGGFSYEQYF.